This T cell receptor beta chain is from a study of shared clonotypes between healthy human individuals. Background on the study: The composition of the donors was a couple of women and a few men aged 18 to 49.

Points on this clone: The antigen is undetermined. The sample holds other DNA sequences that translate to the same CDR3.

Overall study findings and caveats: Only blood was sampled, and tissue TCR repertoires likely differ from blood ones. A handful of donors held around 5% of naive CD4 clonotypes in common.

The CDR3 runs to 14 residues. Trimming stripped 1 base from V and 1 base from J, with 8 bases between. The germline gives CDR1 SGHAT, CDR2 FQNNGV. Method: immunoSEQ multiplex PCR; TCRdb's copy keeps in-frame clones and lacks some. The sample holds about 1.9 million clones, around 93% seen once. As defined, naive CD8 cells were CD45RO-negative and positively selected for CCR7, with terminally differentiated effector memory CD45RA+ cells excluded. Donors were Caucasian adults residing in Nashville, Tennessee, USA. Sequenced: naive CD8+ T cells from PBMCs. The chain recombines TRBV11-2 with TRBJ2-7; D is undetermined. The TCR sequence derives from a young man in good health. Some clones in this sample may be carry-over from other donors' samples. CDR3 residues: CASSLGGGSYEQYF. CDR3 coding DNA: TGTGCCAGCAGCTTAGGTGGCGGATCCTACGAGCAGTACTTC.